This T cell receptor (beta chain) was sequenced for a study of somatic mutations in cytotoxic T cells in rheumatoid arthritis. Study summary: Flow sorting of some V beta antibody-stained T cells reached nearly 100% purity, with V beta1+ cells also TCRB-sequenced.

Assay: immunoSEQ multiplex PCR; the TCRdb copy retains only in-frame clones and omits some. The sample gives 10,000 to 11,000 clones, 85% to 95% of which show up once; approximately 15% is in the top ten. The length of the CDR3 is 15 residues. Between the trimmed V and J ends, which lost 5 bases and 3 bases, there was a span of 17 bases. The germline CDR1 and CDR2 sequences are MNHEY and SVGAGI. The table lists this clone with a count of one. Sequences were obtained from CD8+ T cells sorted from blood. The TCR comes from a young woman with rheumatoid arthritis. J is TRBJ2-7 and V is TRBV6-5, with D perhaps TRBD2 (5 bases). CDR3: CASSVEDGDLYEQYF. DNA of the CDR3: TGTGCCAGCAGTGTGGAGGACGGAGACCTCTACGAGCAGTACTTC.